One and the same sample provided the 20 T cell receptor beta chains below, sequenced in a study of T-cell reconstitution after alpha-beta-depleted transplantation in children. Unique molecular identifiers were used to barcode this TCRbeta library. TCRdb independently ran MiXCR on the PCR reads; one entry per CDR3 protein. This sample has about 980,000 distinct CDR3 sequences; 25% to 35% occur once, and the top ten carry about 28%. Sequenced material: PBMCs, mostly from graft donor cells, taken 360 days after TCRalphabeta/CD19-depleted stem cell transplant. Receptors originate from a boy under three years old who had a stem cell transplant for SCID, so the T cells may come from the graft donor.

The chain joins TRBV12-5 to TRBJ1-1, with D possibly TRBD1 on 6 matching bases. The length of the CDR3 is 13 residues. The germline V gene has CDR1 LGHNT and CDR2 FRNRAP. Trimming pared 7 bases from V and 6 bases from J, leaving 15 bases between. DNA of the CDR3: TGTGCTAGTGCGGGGGGGGCGGCCGCTGAAGCTTTCTTT. It encodes CASAGGAAAEAFF.

This clonotype was recorded a few times. This chain uses TRBV29-1 with TRBJ2-7; the D gene is possibly TRBD1 (7 bases). The CDR3 runs 15 residues. V lost 0 bases and J 6 bases, leaving 18 bases between the germline ends. The V gene's germline CDR1 is SQVTM and CDR2 ANQGSEA. This CDR3 reads CSVEDPGQGGVEQYF. The CDR3 nucleotides read TGCAGCGTTGAAGATCCGGGTCAGGGGGGTGTCGAGCAGTACTTC.

This clonotype was seen a handful of times. This chain joins TRBV29-1 and TRBJ2-1; TRBD2 aligns across 9 bases. This CDR3 has 13 residues. V shed 4 bases, J shed 5 bases, and the junction held 3 bases outside the gene matches. The germline CDR1 and CDR2 sequences are SQVTM and ANQGSEA. CDR3: CSVASGVNNEQFF. DNA of the CDR3: TGCAGCGTTGCTAGCGGGGTGAACAATGAGCAGTTCTTC.

This clonotype was recorded a few times. The rearrangement uses TRBV6-5 and TRBJ1-2, with D tentatively TRBD1 (5 bases). Per germline, CDR1 MNHEY and CDR2 SVGAGI. The ends were cut back, 4 bases at V and 3 bases at J, with 15 bases in the middle. CDR3 length: 15 residues. The CDR3 spells CASSSTSGTHYGYTF. Here the CDR3 DNA reads TGTGCCAGCAGTTCCACTTCCGGGACCCACTATGGCTACACCTTC.

This chain uses TRBV5-1 with TRBJ2-3, with 7 bases that match TRBD1. The CDR3 consists of 15 residues. Germline CDR1 and CDR2: SGHRS and YFSETQ. Trimming took 4 bases from V and 1 from J; bases not matched to a gene: 6. The DNA for the CDR3 is TGCGCCAGCAGCCCTCGGGACAGCCGCACAGATACGCAGTATTTT. Encoded protein: CASSPRDSRTDTQYF.

V usage is TRBV12-3 or TRBV12-4 and J usage is TRBJ2-3, with 12 bases aligning to TRBD2. The CDR3 totals 17 residues. With 4 bases clipped from V and 2 bases from J, the junction kept 7 bases outside the gene matches. CDR3 in DNA: TGTGCCAGCAGTTCCGGACTAGCGGGGCCCGACACAGATACGCAGTATTTT. The encoded protein is CASSSGLAGPDTDTQYF.

V is TRBV25-1 and J is TRBJ2-7; 10 bases line up with TRBD1. Germline V lookup: CDR1 MGHDK, CDR2 SYGVNS. CDR3 length: 15 amino acids. Trimming at V came to 1 base and at J to 5 bases, leaving 5 bases not matched to a gene. The CDR3 reads CASSEFGTGAHEQYF. The CDR3 region has the DNA TGTGCCAGCAGTGAATTTGGGACAGGGGCCCACGAGCAGTACTTC.

This clonotype appeared a few times. The chain links TRBV18 to TRBJ2-3; 8 bases match TRBD1. This CDR3 region has 16 residues. The V gene end was trimmed by 4 bases and the J gene end by 3 bases; junction bases not matched to a gene: 9. Germline V lookup: CDR1 KGHSH, CDR2 LQKENI. CDR3 in DNA: TGTGCCAGCTCACGCGGACAGGGATCCCTTACAGATACGCAGTATTTT. It is translated as CASSRGQGSLTDTQYF.

The V call is TRBV28, the J call TRBJ2-1; a weak D match, TRBD1 (6 bases). CDR1 is MDHEN, CDR2 SYDVKM, per germline. This CDR3 contains 15 residues. V gave up 8 bases and J gave up 4 bases, with 18 bases separating them. As DNA, the CDR3 is TGTGCCAGCTCAAGGACAGCACCCACGTACAATGAGCAGTTCTTC. It translates to CASSRTAPTYNEQFF.

The sample holds a few counts of this clonotype. The chain is built from TRBV12-3 or TRBV12-4 and TRBJ2-1, with 9 bases fitting TRBD1. The CDR3 loop spans 16 amino acids. The junction had 6 bases not matched to a gene; V was cut back by 5 bases and J by 1 base. The CDR3 region is CASSQGQGVSYNEQFF. The CDR3 DNA follows: TGTGCCAGCAGTCAGGGACAGGGAGTGTCCTACAATGAGCAGTTCTTC.

The chain uses TRBV9 and TRBJ1-5; D unclear. The CDR3 contains 15 residues. Trimming cost V 4 bases and J 6 bases, with 17 bases left between them. CDR1 and CDR2 from the germline V gene are SGDLS and YYNGEE. CDR3 bases: TGTGCCAGCAGCCCGTTTGGCGCGGTCGGTCAGCCCCAGCATTTT. This translates into CASSPFGAVGQPQHF. Full variable domain (missing parts from reference TRBV9 and TRBJ1-5): DSGVTQTPKHLITATGQRVTLRCSPRSGDLSVYWYQQSLDQGLQFLIQYYNGEERAKGNILERFSAQQFPDLHSELNLSSLELGDSALYFCASSPFGAVGQPQHFGDGTRLSIL.

The rearrangement uses TRBV20-1 and TRBJ2-3; 11 positions agree with TRBD2. This CDR3 spans 16 amino acids. Per germline, CDR1 DFQATT and CDR2 SNEGSKA (reference sequence). Trimming removed 2 bases from V and 3 bases from J; junction bases left unmatched: 7. Here the CDR3 reads CSARSVTSGTTDTQYF. CDR3 DNA sequence: TGCAGTGCTAGATCCGTGACTAGCGGGACGACAGATACGCAGTATTTT.

The V gene is TRBV5-1, the J gene TRBJ1-1; D gene ambiguous. The CDR3 runs to 14 residues. Trimming shortened V by 3 bases and J by 2 bases, and 11 bases separated the two germline ends. CDR1 and CDR2 from the germline V gene are SGHRS and YFSETQ. The CDR3 protein is CASSSSQFNTEAFF. CDR3 in DNA: TGCGCCAGCAGCTCCAGCCAGTTCAACACTGAAGCTTTCTTT. Full variable domain (remainder filled in from reference TRBV5-1 and TRBJ1-1): KAGVTQTPRYLIKTRGQQVTLSCSPISGHRSVSWYQQTPGQGLQFLFEYFSETQRNKGNFPGRFSGRQFSNSRSEMNVSTLELGDSALYLCASSSSQFNTEAFFGQGTRLTVV.

This clonotype has a count of ten or more. The chain uses TRBV7-9 and TRBJ1-5; tentative D call: TRBD1 (5 bases). Germline CDR1 SEHNR, CDR2 FQNEAQ (reference sequence). The V end lost 3 bases, the J end lost 3 bases, and 9 bases lay between the germline ends. The CDR3 loop spans 14 amino acids. CDR3 protein: CASSFGGVNQPQHF. CDR3 sequence (DNA): TGTGCCAGCAGCTTCGGGGGGGTCAATCAGCCCCAGCATTTT. Together with reference TRBV7-9 and TRBJ1-5, the CDR3 gives the full variable domain: DTGVSQNPRHKITKRGQNVTFRCDPISEHNRLYWYRQTLGQGPEFLTYFQNEAQLEKSRLLSDRFSAERPKGSFSTLEIQRTEQGDSAMYLCASSFGGVNQPQHFGDGTRLSIL.

This clonotype was counted ten times or more. V gene TRBV13 combines with J gene TRBJ2-3; maybe TRBD1 (5 bases). Trimming took 3 bases from V and 2 from J, leaving 15 bases between them. The CDR3 is 16 residues long. Germline loops: CDR1 PRHDT, CDR2 FYEKMQ (reference sequence). CDR3 residues: CASSFVVDSPTDTQYF. CDR3 nucleotides: TGTGCCAGCAGCTTCGTTGTAGACAGTCCCACAGATACGCAGTATTTT. The full variable domain, completed using reference TRBV13 and TRBJ2-3, is AAGVIQSPRHLIKEKRETATLKCYPIPRHDTVYWYQQGPGQDPQFLISFYEKMQSDKGSIPDRFSAQQFSDYHSELNMSSLELGDSALYFCASSFVVDSPTDTQYFGPGTRLTVL.

This chain links TRBV13 with TRBJ1-2, with 10 bases fitting TRBD1. The CDR3 covers 14 residues. J was trimmed by 8 bases and V by 4 bases; bases with no gene match: 7. Germline-derived CDR1 and CDR2 are PRHDT and FYEKMQ (reference sequence). In DNA form, the CDR3 reads TGTGCCAGCAGCTGGGGACAGGGGCTCTACGGCTACACCTTC. This translates into CASSWGQGLYGYTF.

This chain uses TRBV5-6 with TRBJ2-3; D is perhaps TRBD2 (5 bases). There are 15 residues in the CDR3. V lost 2 bases and J lost 5, with 15 bases in between. CDR1 and CDR2 from the germline V gene are SGHDT and YYEEEE. DNA of the CDR3: TGTGCCAGCAGCTTCTACCGGACTGGGAGAGATACGCAGTATTTT. Translated: CASSFYRTGRDTQYF.

This clonotype was detected a few times. The rearrangement uses TRBV20-1 and TRBJ2-7; D remains ambiguous. V was clipped by 4 bases and J by 4 bases, with 14 bases between them. Germline CDR1 is DFQATT and CDR2 is SNEGSKA (reference sequence). The CDR3 extends over 13 amino acids. CDR3 loop: CSAKSRPRYEQYF. The CDR3 region has the DNA TGCAGTGCTAAGAGCAGACCCAGGTACGAGCAGTACTTC.

J is TRBJ2-7 and V is TRBV5-1, with TRBD2 matching over 7 bases. This CDR3 contains 16 residues. V trimming: 0 bases; J trimming: 2 bases; junction bases outside the gene matches: 8. Germline lookup yields CDR1 SGHRS and CDR2 YFSETQ. CDR3 sequence: CASSLGSGGSAYEQYF. CDR3 nucleotides: TGCGCCAGCAGCTTGGGCTCGGGGGGTTCGGCCTACGAGCAGTACTTC.

This clonotype was counted a few times. The rearrangement joins TRBV6-5 to TRBJ1-6, with TRBD1 identical over 9 bases. Looked up from germline, CDR1 is MNHEY and CDR2 is SVGAGI. The CDR3 length is 14 residues. Trimming took 4 bases from V and 9 from J; bases not matched to a gene: 4. The CDR3 nucleotides read TGTGCCAGCAGTTTACGGGACAGGGCTTCACCCCTCCACTTT. It is translated as CASSLRDRASPLHF.